The entry below gives a single T cell receptor beta chain sequence along with its context. Its antigen is not identified. CDR1 is SGHTA, CDR2 FQGNSA, per germline. The CDR3 is 14 residues long. V was shortened by 2 bases and J by 4 bases, with 9 bases between the two germline ends. This sample is part of a study of cytomegalovirus exposure and HLA in healthy donors. The PCR had 60 Vbeta and 13 Jbeta primers. The authors' processing: About 12 million shared chains were among the approximately 76 million unique TCR beta chains that a later analysis counted. Measured with immunoSEQ multiplex PCR; TCRdb has only the in-frame clones, and not every one. The DNA was the basis for D and trimming; V, J and clone size are from that table. In the table there are some 120,000 clones, approximately 81% of which are singletons. Regarding the study as a whole: Later analysis identified several of the most significant clusters that appeared linked to common viral pathogens. Among TCR beta chains of equal frequency, HLA-associated ones were more clonally expanded in a later analysis. It was reportedly the case that the classifier diagnosed cytomegalovirus status with high specificity and sensitivity.

Source material: PBMCs. The sequence was collected from a woman aged 18-30 years in good health and CMV-seropositive. V is TRBV7-2 and J is TRBJ2-1; D is ambiguous. CDR3 coding DNA: TGTGCCAGCAGCTTAAGTAGATCTTACAATGAGCAGTTCTTC. Encoded protein: CASSLSRSYNEQFF.